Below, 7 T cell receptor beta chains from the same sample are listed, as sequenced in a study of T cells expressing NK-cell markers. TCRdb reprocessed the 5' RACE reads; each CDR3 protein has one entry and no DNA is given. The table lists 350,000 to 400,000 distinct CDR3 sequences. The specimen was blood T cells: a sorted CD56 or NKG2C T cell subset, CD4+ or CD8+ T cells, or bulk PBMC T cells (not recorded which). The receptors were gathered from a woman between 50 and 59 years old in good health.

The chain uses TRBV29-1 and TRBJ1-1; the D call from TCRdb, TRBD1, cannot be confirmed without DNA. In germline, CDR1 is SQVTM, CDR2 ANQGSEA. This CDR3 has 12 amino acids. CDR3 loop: CSVQGASTEAFF. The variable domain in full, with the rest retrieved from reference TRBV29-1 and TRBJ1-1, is SAVISQKPSRDICQRGTSLTIQCQVDSQVTMMFWYRQQPGQSLTLIATANQGSEATYESGFVIDKFPISRPNLTFSTLTVSNMSPEDSSIYLCSVQGASTEAFFGQGTRLTVV.

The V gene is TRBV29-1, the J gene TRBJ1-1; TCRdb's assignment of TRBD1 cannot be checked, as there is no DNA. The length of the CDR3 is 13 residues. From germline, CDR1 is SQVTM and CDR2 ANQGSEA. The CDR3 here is CSVAQGLRTEAFF.

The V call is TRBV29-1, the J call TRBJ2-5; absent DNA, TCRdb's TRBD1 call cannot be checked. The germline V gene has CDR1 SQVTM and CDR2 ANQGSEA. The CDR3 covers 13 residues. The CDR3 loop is CSGSQLGGETQYF.

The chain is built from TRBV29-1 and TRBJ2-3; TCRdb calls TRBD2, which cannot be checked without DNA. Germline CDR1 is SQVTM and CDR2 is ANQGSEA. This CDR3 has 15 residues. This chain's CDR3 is CSVGLAGASTDTQYF.

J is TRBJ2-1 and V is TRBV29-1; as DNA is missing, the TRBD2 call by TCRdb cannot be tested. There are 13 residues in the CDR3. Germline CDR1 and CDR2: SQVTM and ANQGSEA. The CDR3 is CSVKASFGNEQFF.

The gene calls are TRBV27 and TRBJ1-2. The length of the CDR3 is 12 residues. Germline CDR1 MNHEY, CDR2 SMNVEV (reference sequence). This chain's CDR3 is CATLYTNYGYTF.

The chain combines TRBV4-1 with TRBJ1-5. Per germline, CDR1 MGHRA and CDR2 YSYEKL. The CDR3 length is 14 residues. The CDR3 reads CASSLTRSNQPQHF.